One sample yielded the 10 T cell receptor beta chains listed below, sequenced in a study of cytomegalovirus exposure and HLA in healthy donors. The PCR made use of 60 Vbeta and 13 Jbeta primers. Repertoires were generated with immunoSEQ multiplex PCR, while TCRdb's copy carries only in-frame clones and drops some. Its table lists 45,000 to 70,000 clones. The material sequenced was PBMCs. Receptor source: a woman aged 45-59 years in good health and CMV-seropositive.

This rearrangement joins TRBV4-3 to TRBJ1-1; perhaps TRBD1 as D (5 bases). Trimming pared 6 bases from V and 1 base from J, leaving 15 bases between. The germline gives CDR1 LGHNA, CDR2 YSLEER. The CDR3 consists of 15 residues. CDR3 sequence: CASRHSNRKNTEAFF. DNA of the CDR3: TGCGCCAGCAGACACAGTAACAGGAAGAACACTGAAGCTTTCTTT.

CDR3 region: CASSIYGTATQPQHF. CDR3 in DNA: TGTGCCAGTAGTATCTACGGGACAGCCACCCAGCCCCAGCATTTT. The V and J genes are TRBV19 and TRBJ1-5; 7 nucleotides align to TRBD1. The CDR3 is 15 amino acids. Germline loops: CDR1 LNHDA, CDR2 SQIVND (reference sequence). Unmatched junction bases numbered 9, after V lost 3 bases and J lost 7 bases.

The CDR3 spells CASSLQGYTIYF. CDR3 bases: TGCGCCAGCAGCCTACAGGGTTACACCATATATTTT. The gene calls are TRBV5-1 and TRBJ1-3; D is possibly TRBD1 (6 bases). Germline assignment: CDR1 SGHRS and CDR2 YFSETQ. The CDR3 runs 12 residues. Trimming cost V 4 bases and J 8 bases, with 10 bases left between them. The full variable domain, its missing parts supplied by reference TRBV5-1 and TRBJ1-3, is KAGVTQTPRYLIKTRGQQVTLSCSPISGHRSVSWYQQTPGQGLQFLFEYFSETQRNKGNFPGRFSGRQFSNSRSEMNVSTLELGDSALYLCASSLQGYTIYFGEGSWLTVV.

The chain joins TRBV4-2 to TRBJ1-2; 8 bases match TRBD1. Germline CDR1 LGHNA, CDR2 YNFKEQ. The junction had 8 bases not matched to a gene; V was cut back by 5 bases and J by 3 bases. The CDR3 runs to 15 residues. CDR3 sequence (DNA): TGTGCCAGCAGCGGGTGGGACAGGAAAGACTATGGCTACACCTTC. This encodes CASSGWDRKDYGYTF.

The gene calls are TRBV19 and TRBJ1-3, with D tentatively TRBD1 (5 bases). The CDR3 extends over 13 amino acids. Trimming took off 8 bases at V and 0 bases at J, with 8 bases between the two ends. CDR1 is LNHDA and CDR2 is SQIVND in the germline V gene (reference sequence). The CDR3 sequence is CASGRGSGNTIYF. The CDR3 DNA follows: TGTGCCAGTGGAAGGGGCTCTGGAAACACCATATATTTT. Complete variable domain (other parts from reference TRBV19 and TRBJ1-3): DGGITQSPKYLFRKEGQNVTLSCEQNLNHDAMYWYRQDPGQGLRLIYYSQIVNDFQKGDIAEGYSVSREKKESFPLTVTSAQKNPTAFYLCASGRGSGNTIYFGEGSWLTVV.

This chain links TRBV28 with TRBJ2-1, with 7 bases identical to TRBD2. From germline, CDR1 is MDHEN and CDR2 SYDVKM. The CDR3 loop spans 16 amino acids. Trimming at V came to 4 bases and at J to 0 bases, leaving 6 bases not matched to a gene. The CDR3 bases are TGTGCCAGCAGTTCCAAAGTAGCGGGCTCCTACAATGAGCAGTTCTTC. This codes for CASSSKVAGSYNEQFF.

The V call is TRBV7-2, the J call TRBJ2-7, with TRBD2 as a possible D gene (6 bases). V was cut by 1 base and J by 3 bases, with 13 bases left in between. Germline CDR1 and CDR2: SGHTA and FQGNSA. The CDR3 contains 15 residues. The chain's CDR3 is CASSLEAGSGYEQYF. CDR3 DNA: TGTGCCAGCAGCTTAGAGGCGGGGTCGGGCTACGAGCAGTACTTC.

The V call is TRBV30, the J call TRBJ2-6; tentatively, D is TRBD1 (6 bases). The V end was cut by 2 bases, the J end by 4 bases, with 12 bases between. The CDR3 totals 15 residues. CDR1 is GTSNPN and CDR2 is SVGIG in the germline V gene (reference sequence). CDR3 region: CAWSRGMGGANVLTF. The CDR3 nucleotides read TGTGCCTGGAGTAGGGGGATGGGGGGGGCCAACGTCCTGACTTTC.

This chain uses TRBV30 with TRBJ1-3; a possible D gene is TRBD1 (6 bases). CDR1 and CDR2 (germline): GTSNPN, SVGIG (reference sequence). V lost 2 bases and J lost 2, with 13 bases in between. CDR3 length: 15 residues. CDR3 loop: CAWSPGELAGNTIYF. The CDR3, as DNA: TGTGCCTGGAGTCCAGGGGAGTTGGCTGGAAACACCATATATTTT.

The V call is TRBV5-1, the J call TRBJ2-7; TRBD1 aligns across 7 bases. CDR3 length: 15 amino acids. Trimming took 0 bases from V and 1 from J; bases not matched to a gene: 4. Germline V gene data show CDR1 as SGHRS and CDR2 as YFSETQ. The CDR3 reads CASSLAAQGSYEQYF. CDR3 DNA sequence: TGCGCCAGCAGCTTGGCCGCACAGGGGTCCTACGAGCAGTACTTC.